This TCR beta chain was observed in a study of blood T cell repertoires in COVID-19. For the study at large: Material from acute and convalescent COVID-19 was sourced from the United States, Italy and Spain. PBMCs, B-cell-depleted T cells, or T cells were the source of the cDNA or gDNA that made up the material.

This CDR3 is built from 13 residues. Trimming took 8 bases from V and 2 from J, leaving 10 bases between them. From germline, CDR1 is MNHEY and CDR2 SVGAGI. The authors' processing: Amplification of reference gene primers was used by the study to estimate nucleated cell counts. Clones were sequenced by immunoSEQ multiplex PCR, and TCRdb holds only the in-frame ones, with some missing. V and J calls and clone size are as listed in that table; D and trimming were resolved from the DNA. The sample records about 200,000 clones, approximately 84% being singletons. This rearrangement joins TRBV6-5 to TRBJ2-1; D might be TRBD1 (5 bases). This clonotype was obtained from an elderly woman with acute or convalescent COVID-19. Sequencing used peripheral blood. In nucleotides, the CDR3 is TGTGCCAGCCACTCGACAGCCTACAATGAGCAGTTCTTC. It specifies CASHSTAYNEQFF.